This is a list of T cell receptor beta chains from one sample in a study of cytomegalovirus exposure and HLA in healthy donors. Here immunoSEQ multiplex PCR was the method, and the copy in TCRdb shows in-frame clones only, minus some. The sample contains some 100,000 clones, about four fifths of which appear only once. Sequenced: PBMCs. Source of these receptors: a female donor in good health and CMV-seropositive. Each CDR3 is given with its conserved first and last residue. The D gene is left open where the match is weak. Clone size is shown for a subset of rows, as once, few, many or a class of expanded clone.

v_gene: TRBV19; abundance: -; d_gene: TRBD2; j_gene: TRBJ2-7; CDR3nt: TGTGCCAGTAGTATCTCAATAGCGGGGGGGCGCTACGAGCAGTACTTC; CDR3aa: CASSISIAGGRYEQYF
v_gene: TRBV2; abundance: -; d_gene: -; j_gene: TRBJ2-3; CDR3nt: TGTGCCAGCAGTGGTTGGACATCAGCCGGGGATACGCAGTATTTT; CDR3aa: CASSGWTSAGDTQYF
v_gene: TRBV5-1; abundance: -; d_gene: TRBD2; j_gene: TRBJ2-1; CDR3nt: TGCGCCAGCAGCTTCGGCGGGGGGAACAATGAGCAGTTCTTC; CDR3aa: CASSFGGGNNEQFF
v_gene: TRBV5-1; abundance: -; d_gene: -; j_gene: TRBJ1-4; CDR3nt: TGCGCCAGCAGCCGAGAGGGAACTAATGAAAAACTGTTTTTT; CDR3aa: CASSREGTNEKLFF
v_gene: TRBV14; abundance: -; d_gene: TRBD1; j_gene: TRBJ1-2; CDR3nt: TGTGCCAGCAGCCTCGGACAGGGGGCGGTGTATGGCTACACCTTC; CDR3aa: CASSLGQGAVYGYTF
v_gene: TRBV9; abundance: -; d_gene: -; j_gene: TRBJ2-7; CDR3nt: TGTGCCAGCAGCGCACAGGGTTCGGACTACGAGCAGTACTTC; CDR3aa: CASSAQGSDYEQYF
v_gene: TRBV7-3; abundance: -; d_gene: TRBD1; j_gene: TRBJ1-1; CDR3nt: TGTGCCAGCAGCTTCAGGGGGGCTAACACTGAAGCTTTCTTT; CDR3aa: CASSFRGANTEAFF
v_gene: TRBV7-2; abundance: -; d_gene: TRBD1; j_gene: TRBJ1-5; CDR3nt: TGTGCCAGCAGCTTTGGACAGGGCAATCAGCCCCAGCATTTT; CDR3aa: CASSFGQGNQPQHF
v_gene: TRBV29-1; abundance: -; d_gene: -; j_gene: TRBJ2-3; CDR3nt: TGCAGCGGCCTGACTAGTGGAGATACGCAGTATTTT; CDR3aa: CSGLTSGDTQYF
v_gene: TRBV30; abundance: -; d_gene: -; j_gene: TRBJ2-7; CDR3nt: TGTGCCTGGATCGCCCGGACAGCACGAAGCTCCTACGAGCAGTACTTC; CDR3aa: CAWIARTARSSYEQYF
v_gene: TRBV10-3; abundance: -; d_gene: -; j_gene: TRBJ1-2; CDR3nt: TGTGCCATCAGTGAGGGACAGTATACACTTGGGGGCTACACCTTC; CDR3aa: CAISEGQYTLGGYTF
v_gene: TRBV2; abundance: few; d_gene: TRBD2; j_gene: TRBJ2-5; CDR3nt: TGTGCCAGCAGCCCCCGAAGTGGGGAGGGTCAAGTTCTTGAAGAGACCCAGTACTTC; CDR3aa: CASSPRSGEGQVLEETQYF
v_gene: TRBV4-1; abundance: -; d_gene: -; j_gene: TRBJ1-1; CDR3nt: TGCGCCAGCAGCCAACAGGGTTTCTGGAACACTGAAGCTTTCTTT; CDR3aa: CASSQQGFWNTEAFF
v_gene: TRBV29-1; abundance: -; d_gene: -; j_gene: TRBJ1-2; CDR3nt: TGCAGCGTTGAAATGGCAGGCGGCTACACCTTC; CDR3aa: CSVEMAGGYTF
v_gene: TRBV28; abundance: -; d_gene: TRBD1; j_gene: TRBJ1-5; CDR3nt: TGTGCCAGCACCACAGGGGAAAGGCGCAATCAGCCCCAGCATTTT; CDR3aa: CASTTGERRNQPQHF
v_gene: TRBV5-4; abundance: -; d_gene: -; j_gene: TRBJ1-3; CDR3nt: TGTGCCAGCAGCTTCCGTCAGGGAAGTTCTGGAAACACCATATATTTT; CDR3aa: CASSFRQGSSGNTIYF
v_gene: TRBV14; abundance: -; d_gene: -; j_gene: TRBJ1-4; CDR3nt: TGTGCCAGCAGCCAAATAGGGAGTGATGAAAAACTGTTTTTT; CDR3aa: CASSQIGSDEKLFF
v_gene: TRBV6-4; abundance: -; d_gene: TRBD2; j_gene: TRBJ2-1; CDR3nt: TGTGCCAGCAGTGACGGGACTAGCGGGGATTACAATGAGCAGTTCTTC; CDR3aa: CASSDGTSGDYNEQFF
v_gene: TRBV30; abundance: once; d_gene: -; j_gene: TRBJ1-2; CDR3nt: TGTGCCTGGAACCTGGGGGGGTATGGCTACACCTTC; CDR3aa: CAWNLGGYGYTF
v_gene: TRBV28; abundance: -; d_gene: TRBD1; j_gene: TRBJ2-7; CDR3nt: TGTGCCAGCAGGGCAGGGGGTACAGGGGGCGGGTACGAGCAGTACTTC; CDR3aa: CASRAGGTGGGYEQYF
v_gene: TRBV29-1; abundance: -; d_gene: -; j_gene: TRBJ1-1; CDR3nt: TGCAGCGTTGTGGCAGAAAAAGCTTTCTTT; CDR3aa: CSVVAEKAFF
v_gene: TRBV7-2; abundance: -; d_gene: -; j_gene: TRBJ2-1; CDR3nt: TGTGCCAGCAGCTCCCGGACTGCACGCAATGAGCAGTTCTTC; CDR3aa: CASSSRTARNEQFF
v_gene: TRBV4-1; abundance: -; d_gene: TRBD2; j_gene: TRBJ2-3; CDR3nt: TGCGCCAGCAGCCAAGGTGCGGGGGGAAGCACAGATACGCAGTATTTT; CDR3aa: CASSQGAGGSTDTQYF
v_gene: TRBV6-5; abundance: -; d_gene: -; j_gene: TRBJ1-5; CDR3nt: TGTGCCAGCAGTTGGGGGGGAGGGAGCAATCAGCCCCAGCATTTT; CDR3aa: CASSWGGGSNQPQHF
v_gene: TRBV30; abundance: -; d_gene: -; j_gene: TRBJ2-5; CDR3nt: TGTGCCTGGAGTGTCCGAGGAGTGAGGGAGACCCAGTACTTC; CDR3aa: CAWSVRGVRETQYF
v_gene: TRBV28; abundance: -; d_gene: TRBD1; j_gene: TRBJ1-5; CDR3nt: TGTGCCACCGCAGGAGGAGCAGGGGGGCAACAGCCCCAGCATTTT; CDR3aa: CATAGGAGGQQPQHF